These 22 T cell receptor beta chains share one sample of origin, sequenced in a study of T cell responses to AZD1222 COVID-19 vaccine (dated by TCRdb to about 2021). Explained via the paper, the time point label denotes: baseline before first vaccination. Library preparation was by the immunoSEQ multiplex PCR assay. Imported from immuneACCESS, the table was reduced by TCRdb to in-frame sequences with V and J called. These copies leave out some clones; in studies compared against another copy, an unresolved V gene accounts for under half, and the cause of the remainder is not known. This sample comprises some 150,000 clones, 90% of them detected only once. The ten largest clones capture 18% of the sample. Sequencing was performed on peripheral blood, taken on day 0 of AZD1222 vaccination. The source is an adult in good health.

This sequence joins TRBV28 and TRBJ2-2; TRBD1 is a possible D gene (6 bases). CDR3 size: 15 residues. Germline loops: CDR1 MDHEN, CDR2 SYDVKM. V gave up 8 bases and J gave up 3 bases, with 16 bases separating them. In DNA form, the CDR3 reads TGTGCCAGCTGCCTCGGGACACTCTACACCGGGGAGCTGTTTTTT. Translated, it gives CASCLGTLYTGELFF.

CDR3 nucleotide sequence: TGTGCCAGTAGTATACGTGGTGGGAGGGCGTCCTACAATGAGCAGTTCTTC. Protein: CASSIRGGRASYNEQFF. The chain links TRBV19 to TRBJ2-1, with TRBD2 matching 7 bases. Looked up from germline, CDR1 is LNHDA and CDR2 is SQIVND (reference sequence). V lost 2 bases, J lost 1 base, and 8 bases stayed unmatched. This CDR3 contains 17 residues.

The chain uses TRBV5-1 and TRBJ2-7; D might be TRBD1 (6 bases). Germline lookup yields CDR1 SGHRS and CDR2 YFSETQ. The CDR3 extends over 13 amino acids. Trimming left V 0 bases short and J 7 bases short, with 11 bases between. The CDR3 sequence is CASSLGTALEQYF. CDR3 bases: TGCGCCAGCAGCTTGGGGACAGCCTTGGAGCAGTACTTC.

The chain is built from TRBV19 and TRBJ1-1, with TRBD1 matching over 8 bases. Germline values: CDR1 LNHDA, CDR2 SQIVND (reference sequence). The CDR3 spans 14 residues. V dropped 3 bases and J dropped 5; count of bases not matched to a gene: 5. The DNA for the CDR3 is TGTGCCAGTAGTATGGCAGGGGGCAGGACTGAAGCTTTCTTT. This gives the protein CASSMAGGRTEAFF.

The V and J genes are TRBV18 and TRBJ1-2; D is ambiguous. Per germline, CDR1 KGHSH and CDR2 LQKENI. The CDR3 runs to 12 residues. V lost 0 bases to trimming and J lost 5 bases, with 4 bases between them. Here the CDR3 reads CASSPPGYGYTF. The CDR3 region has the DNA TGTGCCAGCTCACCACCCGGGTATGGCTACACCTTC.

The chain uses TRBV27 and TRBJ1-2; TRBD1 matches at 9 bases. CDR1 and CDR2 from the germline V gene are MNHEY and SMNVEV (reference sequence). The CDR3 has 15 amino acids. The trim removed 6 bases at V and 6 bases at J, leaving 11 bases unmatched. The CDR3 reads CASSPYSDRGDGYTF. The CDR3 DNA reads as TGTGCCAGCAGCCCGTATTCCGACAGGGGGGATGGCTACACCTTC.

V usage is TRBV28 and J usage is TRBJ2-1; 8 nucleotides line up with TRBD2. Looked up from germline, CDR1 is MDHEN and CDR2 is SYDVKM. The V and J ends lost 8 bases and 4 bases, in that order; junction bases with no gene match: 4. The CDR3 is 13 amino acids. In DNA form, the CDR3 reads TGTGCCAGCTTGGCGGGGGGATACAATGAGCAGTTCTTC. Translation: CASLAGGYNEQFF.

DNA for the CDR3: TGTGCCAGCAGCCAAGCAGGGGGGTACACTGAAGCTTTCTTT. Translated: CASSQAGGYTEAFF. V gene TRBV3-1 (or the pseudogene TRBV3-2) combines with J gene TRBJ1-1; TRBD1 aligns across 7 bases. V lost 1 base and J lost 3; bases outside the gene matches: 2. Germline CDR1 and CDR2: LGHDT and YNNKEL (reference sequence). The CDR3 consists of 14 residues.

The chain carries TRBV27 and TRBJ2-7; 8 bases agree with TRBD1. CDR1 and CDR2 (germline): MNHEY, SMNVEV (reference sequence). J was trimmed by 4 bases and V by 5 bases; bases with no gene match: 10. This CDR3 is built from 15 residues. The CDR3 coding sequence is TGTGCCAGCAGTCCCCCAGCAGGGGGCTGGTACGAGCAGTACTTC. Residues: CASSPPAGGWYEQYF.

CDR3 sequence reads: CASSVRGNEQFF. CDR3 bases: TGTGCCAGCAGCGTTCGGGGTAATGAGCAGTTCTTC. The chain recombines TRBV5-4 with TRBJ2-1, with a weak D call TRBD2 (5 bases). The CDR3 consists of 12 residues. The germline V gene encodes CDR1 SGHNT and CDR2 YYREEE (reference sequence). V was pared by 4 bases and J by 7 bases, with 9 bases between. The entire variable domain, with the rest obtained from reference TRBV5-4 and TRBJ2-1, is as follows: ETGVTQSPTHLIKTRGQQVTLRCSSQSGHNTVSWYQQALGQGPQFIFQYYREEENGRGNFPPRFSGLQFPNYSSELNVNALELDDSALYLCASSVRGNEQFFGPGTRLTVL.

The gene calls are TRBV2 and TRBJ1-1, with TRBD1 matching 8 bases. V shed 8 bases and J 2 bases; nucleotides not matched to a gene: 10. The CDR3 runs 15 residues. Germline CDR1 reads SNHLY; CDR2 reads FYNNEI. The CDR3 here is CASSDREGSNTEAFF. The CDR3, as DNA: TGTGCCAGCTCGGACAGGGAGGGGTCTAACACTGAAGCTTTCTTT. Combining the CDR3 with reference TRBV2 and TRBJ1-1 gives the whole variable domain EPEVTQTPSHQVTQMGQEVILRCVPISNHLYFYWYRQILGQKVEFLVSFYNNEISEKSEIFDDQFSVERPDGSNFTLKIRSTKLEDSAMYFCASSDREGSNTEAFFGQGTRLTVV.

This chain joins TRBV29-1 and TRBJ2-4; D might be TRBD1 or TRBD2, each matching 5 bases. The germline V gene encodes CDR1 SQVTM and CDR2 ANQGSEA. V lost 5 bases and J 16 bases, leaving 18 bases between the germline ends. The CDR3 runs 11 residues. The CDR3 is CSVHHRGRRYF. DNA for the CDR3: TGCAGCGTTCACCACCGGGGACGTAGATACTTC.

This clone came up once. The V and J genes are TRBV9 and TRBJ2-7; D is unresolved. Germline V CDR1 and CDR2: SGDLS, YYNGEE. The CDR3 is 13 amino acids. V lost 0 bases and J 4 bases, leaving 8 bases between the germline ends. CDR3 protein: CASSVGAEYEQYF. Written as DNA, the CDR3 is TGTGCCAGCAGCGTAGGGGCGGAGTACGAGCAGTACTTC.

CDR3 residues: CARAPQHF. CDR3 sequence (DNA): TGTGCCAGGGCTCCCCAGCATTTT. This chain joins TRBV6-4 and TRBJ1-5, with no clear D. The V gene's germline CDR1 is MRHNA and CDR2 SNTAGT. The CDR3 contains 8 residues. V lost 9 bases and J 10 bases, leaving 4 bases between the germline ends.

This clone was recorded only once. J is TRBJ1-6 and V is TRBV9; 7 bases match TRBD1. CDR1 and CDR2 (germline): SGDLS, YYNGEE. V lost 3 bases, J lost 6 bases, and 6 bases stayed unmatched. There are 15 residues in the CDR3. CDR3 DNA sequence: TGTGCCAGCAGCGACGGGGGACAGATTAATTCACCCCTCCACTTT. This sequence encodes CASSDGGQINSPLHF.

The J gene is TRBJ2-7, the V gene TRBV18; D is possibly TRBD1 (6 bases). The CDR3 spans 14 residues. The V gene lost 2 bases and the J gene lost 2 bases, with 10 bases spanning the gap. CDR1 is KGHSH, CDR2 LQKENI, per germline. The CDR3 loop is CASSPTSGAYEQYF. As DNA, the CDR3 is TGTGCCAGCTCACCAACCTCAGGGGCCTACGAGCAGTACTTC.

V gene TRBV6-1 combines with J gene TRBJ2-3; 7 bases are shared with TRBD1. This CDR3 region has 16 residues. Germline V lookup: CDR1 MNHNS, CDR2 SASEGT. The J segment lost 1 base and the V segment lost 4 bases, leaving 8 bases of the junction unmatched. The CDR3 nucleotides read TGTGCCAGCAGTGGCAAGACACAGGGGCGCACAGATACGCAGTATTTT. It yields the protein CASSGKTQGRTDTQYF.

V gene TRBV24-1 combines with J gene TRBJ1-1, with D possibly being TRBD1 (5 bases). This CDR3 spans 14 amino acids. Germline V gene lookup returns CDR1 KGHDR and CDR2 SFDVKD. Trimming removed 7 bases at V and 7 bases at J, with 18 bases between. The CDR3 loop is CATRAPGTAGEAFF. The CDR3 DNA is TGTGCCACCAGAGCCCCCGGGACCGCAGGTGAAGCTTTCTTT.

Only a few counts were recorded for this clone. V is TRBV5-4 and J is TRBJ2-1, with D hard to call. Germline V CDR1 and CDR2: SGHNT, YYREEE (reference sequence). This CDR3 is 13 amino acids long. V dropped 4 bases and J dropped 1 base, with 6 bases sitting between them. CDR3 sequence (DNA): TGTGCCAGCAGCCCACCATCCTACAATGAGCAGTTCTTC. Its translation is CASSPPSYNEQFF.

The chain's CDR3 is CASRLAGEQFF. For the CDR3, the DNA is TGTGCCAGCAGGCTAGCGGGAGAGCAGTTCTTC. This sequence joins TRBV2 and TRBJ2-1; 9 bases are shared with TRBD2. V was pared by 6 bases and J by 10 bases, with 1 base of the junction left unmatched. This CDR3 is built from 11 residues. Germline V lookup: CDR1 SNHLY, CDR2 FYNNEI.

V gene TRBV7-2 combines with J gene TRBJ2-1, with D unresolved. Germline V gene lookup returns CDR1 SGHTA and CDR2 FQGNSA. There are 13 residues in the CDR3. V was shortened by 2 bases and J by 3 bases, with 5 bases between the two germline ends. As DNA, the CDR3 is TGTGCCAGCAGCTTAAGAGGCTACAATGAGCAGTTCTTC. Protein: CASSLRGYNEQFF.

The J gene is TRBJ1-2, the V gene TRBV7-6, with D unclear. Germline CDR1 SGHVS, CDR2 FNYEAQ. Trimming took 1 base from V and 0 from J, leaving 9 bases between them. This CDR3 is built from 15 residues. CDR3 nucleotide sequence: TGTGCCAGCAGCTTAGAGGCCGGGGCTAACTATGGCTACACCTTC. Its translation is CASSLEAGANYGYTF.